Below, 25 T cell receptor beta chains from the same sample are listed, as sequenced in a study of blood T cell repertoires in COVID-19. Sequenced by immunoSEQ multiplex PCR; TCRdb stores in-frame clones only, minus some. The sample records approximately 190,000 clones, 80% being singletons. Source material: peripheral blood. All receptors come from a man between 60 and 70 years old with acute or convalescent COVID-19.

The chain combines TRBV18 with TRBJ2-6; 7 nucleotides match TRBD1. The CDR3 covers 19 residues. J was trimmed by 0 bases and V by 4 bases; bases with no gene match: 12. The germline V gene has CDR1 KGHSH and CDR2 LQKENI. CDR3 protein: CASSLYSPGQPSGANVLTF. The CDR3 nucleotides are TGTGCCAGCTCACTCTATTCCCCGGGACAGCCCTCTGGGGCCAACGTCCTGACTTTC.

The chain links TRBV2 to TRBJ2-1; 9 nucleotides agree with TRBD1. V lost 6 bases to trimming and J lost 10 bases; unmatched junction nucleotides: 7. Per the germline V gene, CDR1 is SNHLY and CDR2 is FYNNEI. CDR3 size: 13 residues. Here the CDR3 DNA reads TGTGCCAGCAGCTTACAGGGGGCAGGGGAGCAGTTCTTC. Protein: CASSLQGAGEQFF.

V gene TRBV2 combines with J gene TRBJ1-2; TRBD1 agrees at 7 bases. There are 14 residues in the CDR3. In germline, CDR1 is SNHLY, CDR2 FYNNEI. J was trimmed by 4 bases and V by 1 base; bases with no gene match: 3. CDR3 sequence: CASSEGQGRYGYTF. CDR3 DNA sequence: TGTGCCAGCAGTGAAGGACAGGGACGCTATGGCTACACCTTC. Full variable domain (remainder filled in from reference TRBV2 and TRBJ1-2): EPEVTQTPSHQVTQMGQEVILRCVPISNHLYFYWYRQILGQKVEFLVSFYNNEISEKSEIFDDQFSVERPDGSNFTLKIRSTKLEDSAMYFCASSEGQGRYGYTFGSGTRLTVV.

The CDR3 here is CASSPRTSRETQYF. The CDR3 DNA reads as TGTGCCAGCAGCCCCCGGACAAGCCGGGAGACCCAGTACTTC. The chain joins TRBV11-3 to TRBJ2-5; D possibly corresponds to TRBD1 (5 bases). The germline V gene has CDR1 SGHNT and CDR2 YENEEA. CDR3 length equals 14 residues. The V gene lost 5 bases and the J gene lost 5 bases, with 15 bases spanning the gap.

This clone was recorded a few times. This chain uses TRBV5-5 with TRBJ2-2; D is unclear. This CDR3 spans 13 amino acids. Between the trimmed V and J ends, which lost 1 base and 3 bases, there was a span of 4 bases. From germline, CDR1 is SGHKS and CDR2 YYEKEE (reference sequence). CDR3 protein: CASSLQDTGELFF. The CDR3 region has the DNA TGTGCCAGCAGCTTGCAGGACACCGGGGAGCTGTTTTTT. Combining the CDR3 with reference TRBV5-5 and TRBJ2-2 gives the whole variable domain DAGVTQSPTHLIKTRGQQVTLRCSPISGHKSVSWYQQVLGQGPQFIFQYYEKEERGRGNFPDRFSARQFPNYSSELNVNALLLGDSALYLCASSLQDTGELFFGEGSRLTVL.

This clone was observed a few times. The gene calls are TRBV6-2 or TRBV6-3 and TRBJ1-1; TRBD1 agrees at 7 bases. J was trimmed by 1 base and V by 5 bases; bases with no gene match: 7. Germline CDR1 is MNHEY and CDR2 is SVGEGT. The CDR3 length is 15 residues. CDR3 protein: CASSPLRDRNTEAFF. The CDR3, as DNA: TGTGCCAGCAGTCCACTCCGGGACAGGAACACTGAAGCTTTCTTT.

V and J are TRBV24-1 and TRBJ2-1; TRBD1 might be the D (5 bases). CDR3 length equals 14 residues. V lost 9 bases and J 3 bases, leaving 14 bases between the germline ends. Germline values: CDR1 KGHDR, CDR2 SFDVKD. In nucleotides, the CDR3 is TGTGCCACCCCGAGGACACTTCTCTACAATGAGCAGTTCTTC. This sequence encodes CATPRTLLYNEQFF.

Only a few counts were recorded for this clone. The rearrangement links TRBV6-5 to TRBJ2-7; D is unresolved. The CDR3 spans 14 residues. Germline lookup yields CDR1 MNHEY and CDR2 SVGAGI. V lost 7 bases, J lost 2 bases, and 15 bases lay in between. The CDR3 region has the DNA TGTGCCAGCAAATTTGTGGCGGAGACCTACGAGCAGTACTTC. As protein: CASKFVAETYEQYF.

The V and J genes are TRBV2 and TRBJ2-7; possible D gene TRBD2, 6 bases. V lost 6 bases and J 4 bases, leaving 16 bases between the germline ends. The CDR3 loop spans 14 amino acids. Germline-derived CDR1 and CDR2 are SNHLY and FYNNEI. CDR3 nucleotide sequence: TGTGCCAGCAGCCGTTCGCGGGATGGTTACGAGCAGTACTTC. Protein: CASSRSRDGYEQYF.

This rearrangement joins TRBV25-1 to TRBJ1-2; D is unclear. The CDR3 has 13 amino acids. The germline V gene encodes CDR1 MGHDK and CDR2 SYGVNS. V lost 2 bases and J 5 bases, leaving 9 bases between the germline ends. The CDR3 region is CASSEAGWYGYTF. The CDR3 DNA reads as TGTGCCAGCAGTGAAGCAGGCTGGTATGGCTACACCTTC.

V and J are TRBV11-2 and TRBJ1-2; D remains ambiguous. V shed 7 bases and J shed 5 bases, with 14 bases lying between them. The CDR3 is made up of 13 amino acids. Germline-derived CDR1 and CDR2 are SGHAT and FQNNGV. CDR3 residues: CASKVASRYGYTF. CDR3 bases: TGTGCCAGCAAAGTGGCTTCTAGATATGGCTACACCTTC. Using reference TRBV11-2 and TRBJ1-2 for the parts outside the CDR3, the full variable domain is EAGVAQSPRYKIIEKRQSVAFWCNPISGHATLYWYQQILGQGPKLLIQFQNNGVVDDSQLPKDRFSAERLKGVDSTLKIQPAKLEDSAVYLCASKVASRYGYTFGSGTRLTVV.

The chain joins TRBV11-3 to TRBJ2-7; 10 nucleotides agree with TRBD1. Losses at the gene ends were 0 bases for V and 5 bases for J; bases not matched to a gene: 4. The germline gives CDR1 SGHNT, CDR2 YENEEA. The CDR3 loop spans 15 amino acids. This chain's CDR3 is CASSLDGGTGDEQYF. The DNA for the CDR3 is TGTGCCAGCAGCTTAGACGGCGGGACAGGGGACGAGCAGTACTTC.

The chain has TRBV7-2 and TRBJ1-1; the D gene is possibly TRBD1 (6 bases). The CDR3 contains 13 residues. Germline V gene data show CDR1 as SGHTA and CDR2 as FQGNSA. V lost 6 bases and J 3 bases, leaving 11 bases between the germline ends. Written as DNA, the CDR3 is TGTGCCAGCAGATGGGACACTTACACTGAAGCTTTCTTT. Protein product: CASRWDTYTEAFF.

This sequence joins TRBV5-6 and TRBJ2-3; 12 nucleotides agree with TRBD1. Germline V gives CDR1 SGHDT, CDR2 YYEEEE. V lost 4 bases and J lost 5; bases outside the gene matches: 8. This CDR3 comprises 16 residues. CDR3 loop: CASSDRDRGPGDTQYF. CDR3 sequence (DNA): TGTGCCAGCAGCGACCGGGACAGGGGGCCCGGAGATACGCAGTATTTT.

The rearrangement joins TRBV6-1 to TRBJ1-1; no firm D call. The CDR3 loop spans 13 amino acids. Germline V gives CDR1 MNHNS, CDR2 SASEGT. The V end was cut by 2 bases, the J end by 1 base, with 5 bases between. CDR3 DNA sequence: TGTGCCAGCAGTGAACGAGAGAACACTGAAGCTTTCTTT. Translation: CASSERENTEAFF.

The CDR3 DNA sequence: TGTGCCAGCAGTGAAAGTTCAGGGGGATCATCACCCCTCCACTTT. Translated, it gives CASSESSGGSSPLHF. This sequence joins TRBV2 and TRBJ1-6, with 7 positions matching TRBD1. Germline assignment: CDR1 SNHLY and CDR2 FYNNEI. Unmatched junction bases numbered 8, after V lost 2 bases and J lost 10 bases. The CDR3 is made up of 15 amino acids.

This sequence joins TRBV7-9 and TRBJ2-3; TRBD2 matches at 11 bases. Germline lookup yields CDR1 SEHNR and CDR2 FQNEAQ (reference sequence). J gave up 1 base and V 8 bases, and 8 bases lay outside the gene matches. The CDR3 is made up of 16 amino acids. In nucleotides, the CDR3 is TGTGCCAGCGCGATAGGGACTAGCGGTCGCACAGATACGCAGTATTTT. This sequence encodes CASAIGTSGRTDTQYF. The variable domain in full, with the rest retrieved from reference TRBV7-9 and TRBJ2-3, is DTGVSQNPRHKITKRGQNVTFRCDPISEHNRLYWYRQTLGQGPEFLTYFQNEAQLEKSRLLSDRFSAERPKGSFSTLEIQRTEQGDSAMYLCASAIGTSGRTDTQYFGPGTRLTVL.

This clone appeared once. CDR3 in amino acids: CASSSTGAGYEQYF. As DNA, the CDR3 is TGTGCCAGCAGCTCCACAGGGGCGGGCTACGAGCAGTACTTC. V and J are TRBV5-6 and TRBJ2-7; TRBD1 agrees at 7 bases. The CDR3 is 14 amino acids. After removal of 3 bases from V and 3 bases from J, the junction contained 6 bases not matched to a gene. Germline lookup yields CDR1 SGHDT and CDR2 YYEEEE.

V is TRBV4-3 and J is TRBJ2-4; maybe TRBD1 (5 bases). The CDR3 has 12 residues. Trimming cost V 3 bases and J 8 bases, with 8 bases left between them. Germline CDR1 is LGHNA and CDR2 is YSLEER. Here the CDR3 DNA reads TGCGCCAGCAGCCACGGACACCACATTCAGTACTTC. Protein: CASSHGHHIQYF.

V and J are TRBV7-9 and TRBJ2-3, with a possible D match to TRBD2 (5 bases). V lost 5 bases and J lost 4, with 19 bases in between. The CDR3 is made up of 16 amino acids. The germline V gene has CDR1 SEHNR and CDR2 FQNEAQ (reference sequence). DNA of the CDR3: TGTGCCAGCAGCCCCCGAAGGACTCTCGAGCCAGATACGCAGTATTTT. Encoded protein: CASSPRRTLEPDTQYF.

CDR3 in DNA: TGTGCCACCTGGGACAGGGTAAAGAATCAGCCCCAGCATTTT. This encodes CATWDRVKNQPQHF. This sequence joins TRBV19 and TRBJ1-5, with TRBD1 identical over 9 bases. CDR3 length equals 14 residues. Trimming cost V 10 bases and J 4 bases; bases outside gene matches: 8. Per germline, CDR1 LNHDA and CDR2 SQIVND (reference sequence).

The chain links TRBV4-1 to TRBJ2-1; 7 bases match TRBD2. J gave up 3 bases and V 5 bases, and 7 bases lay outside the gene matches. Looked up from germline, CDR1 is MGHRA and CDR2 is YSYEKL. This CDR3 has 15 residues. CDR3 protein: CASSLSGANYNEQFF. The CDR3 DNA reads TGCGCCAGCAGCTTAAGCGGGGCGAACTACAATGAGCAGTTCTTC.

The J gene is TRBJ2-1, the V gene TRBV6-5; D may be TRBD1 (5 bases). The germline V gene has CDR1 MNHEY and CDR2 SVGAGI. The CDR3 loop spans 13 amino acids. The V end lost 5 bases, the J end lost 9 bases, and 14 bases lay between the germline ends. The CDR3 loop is CASSPPGLGEQFF. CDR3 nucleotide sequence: TGTGCCAGCAGTCCCCCAGGGCTGGGTGAGCAGTTCTTC.

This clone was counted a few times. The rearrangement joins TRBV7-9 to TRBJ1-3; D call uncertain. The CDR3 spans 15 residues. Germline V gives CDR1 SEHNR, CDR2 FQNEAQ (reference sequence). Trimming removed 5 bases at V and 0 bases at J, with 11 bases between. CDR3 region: CASSPQTFSGNTIYF. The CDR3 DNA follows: TGTGCCAGCAGCCCCCAGACTTTCTCTGGAAACACCATATATTTT.

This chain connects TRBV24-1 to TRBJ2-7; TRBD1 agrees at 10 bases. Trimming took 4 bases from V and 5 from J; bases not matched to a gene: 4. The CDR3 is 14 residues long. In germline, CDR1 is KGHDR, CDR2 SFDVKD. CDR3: CATSDRDRGNEQYF. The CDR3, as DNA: TGTGCCACCAGTGACCGGGACAGGGGTAACGAGCAGTACTTC.